The present TCR beta chain was sequenced within a study of T cell responses to AZD1222 COVID-19 vaccine. About the study: Samples with a second dose at about 4 or about 12 weeks were pooled together.

The CDR3 contains 14 residues. Trimming shortened V by 0 bases and J by 4 bases, and 8 bases separated the two germline ends. Germline CDR1 is SGHNT and CDR2 is YYREEE (reference sequence). Turning to this clone: As yet, its antigen is unknown. At the DNA level, this CDR3 is encoded by other sequences in the same sample as well.

Study-level findings and limits: It was only after the peak T cell response that any repertoires were sampled. Spike as a whole was targeted by vaccine-associated CD4 TCRs, dominant at 160-218 and 743-854.

The method was immunoSEQ multiplex PCR; TCRdb's version includes in-frame clones alone and lacks a portion of them. The table has over 100,000 clones, roughly 84% seen once; the top ten hold about a sixth. The material sequenced was peripheral blood, taken on day 0 of AZD1222 vaccination. This clonotype was obtained from an adult in good health. The rearrangement links TRBV5-4 to TRBJ1-5; no clear D gene. The CDR3 DNA is TGTGCCAGCAGCTTGGGGGGTGGGAATCAGCCCCAGCATTTT. It encodes CASSLGGGNQPQHF.